The sequence of this T cell receptor beta chain was determined in a study of a mutant IDH1 vaccine in newly diagnosed glioma. For the study at large: Patients received vaccination from 4-6 weeks after radiotherapy alone, or with temozolomide cycles. Patients arrived already treated with radiotherapy, temozolomide, or both, most having had both.

To note about this clone: Its antigen is not identified.

Described time point: week 35, safety follow-up. Doses of 300 ug of mutant IDH1 20-mer peptide were given with topical imiquimod. Each patient was administered eight vaccinations, scheduled in weeks 1, 3, 5, 7, 11, 15, 19 and 23. The CDR3 is 14 amino acids. Trimming shortened V by 6 bases and J by 0 bases, and 12 bases separated the two germline ends. From germline, CDR1 is SGHTA and CDR2 FQGNSA. The method was immunoSEQ multiplex PCR; TCRdb's version includes in-frame clones alone and lacks a portion of them. The sample lists more than 60,000 clones; 74% were seen once. This clonotype originated in a man aged 50-59 years with glioma. The sample here was PBMCs, taken from a glioma patient whose treatment included an IDH1 peptide vaccine. The rearrangement uses TRBV7-2 and TRBJ2-7, with D unresolved. The CDR3 loop reads CASSFSGPSYEQYF. DNA of the CDR3: TGTGCCAGCAGTTTTTCGGGCCCCTCCTACGAGCAGTACTTC.